This T cell receptor beta chain was documented in a study of CD8 T cells in Susac syndrome. The CDR3 length is 14 residues. Germline loops: CDR1 MNHEY, CDR2 SMNVEV (reference sequence). Trimming cost V 4 bases and J 5 bases, with 14 bases left between them. Random hexamers primed reverse transcription of about 0.45 to 1 ug RNA. TCRdb independently ran MiXCR on the immunoSEQ multiplex PCR reads; one entry per CDR3 protein. The sample gives tens of thousands of distinct CDR3 sequences, less than 95% of which show up once; about 0.48% is in the top ten. This clonotype originated in a human donor with Susac syndrome. The sequencing sample was made of CD8+ T cells from PBMCs. The chain has TRBV27 and TRBJ2-5; D is uncertain. The CDR3 reads CASSSGGSGETQYF. CDR3 nucleotides: TGTGCCAGCAGTTCCGGCGGTTCTGGGGAGACCCAGTACTTC.